This entry lists 29 T cell receptor beta chains sequenced from one sample in a study of identical twins. Via MiXCR, TCRdb re-called the 5' RACE reads, giving one row per CDR3 protein. The sample consists of around 1.7 million distinct CDR3 sequences, less than 40% of them appearing once. The sample was cord blood. Receptor source: a newborn girl in good health.

The chain is built from TRBV5-1 and TRBJ2-3; perhaps TRBD2 as D (6 bases). V was clipped by 4 bases and J by 3 bases, with 18 bases between them. Germline V CDR1 and CDR2: SGHRS, YFSETQ. The CDR3 length is 16 residues. In DNA form, the CDR3 reads TGCGCCAGCAGCCGGGTCGGGGACTCGCGGACAGATACGCAGTATTTT. Translated: CASSRVGDSRTDTQYF.

Turning to this clonotype: The junction departs from germline at one end; a sequencing error may be responsible. This chain links TRBV28 with TRBJ2-1; TRBD2 aligns across 12 bases. This CDR3 spans 15 amino acids. The germline V gene has CDR1 MDHEN and CDR2 SYDVKM. CDR3 amino acids: CASSSGLAGYNGQFF. The CDR3 DNA sequence: TGTGCCAGCAGTTCCGGACTAGCGGGGTACAATGGGCAGTTCTTC.

This clonotype was recorded only once. The V and J genes are TRBV3-1 and TRBJ2-1; D unclear. Germline CDR1 reads LGHDT; CDR2 reads YNNKEL (reference sequence). The germline V and J ends were trimmed by 4 bases and 7 bases, with 14 bases remaining between them. The CDR3 runs to 14 residues. CDR3 loop: CASSRDFTANEQFF. CDR3 DNA sequence: TGTGCCAGCAGCCGAGACTTCACGGCAAATGAGCAGTTCTTC.

Only one count was recorded for this clonotype. The chain employs TRBV27 and TRBJ2-1; 9 nucleotides align to TRBD1. Germline lookup yields CDR1 MNHEY and CDR2 SMNVEV (reference sequence). This CDR3 region has 14 residues. The V and J ends lost 6 bases and 6 bases, in that order; junction bases with no gene match: 6. The CDR3 loop is CASSRQGVGNEQFF. The CDR3 DNA reads as TGTGCCAGCAGCCGACAGGGGGTAGGCAATGAGCAGTTCTTC.

In the case of this clonotype: The germline gene is not matched at one end of the junction; a read error may be the cause. J is TRBJ2-1 and V is TRBV4-1, with no clear D. CDR3 length equals 12 residues. Germline CDR1 reads MGHRA; CDR2 reads YSYEKL. CDR3 DNA: TGCGTCAGCAGCCATCTGGGGAATGAGCAGTTCTTC. It codes for CVSSHLGNEQFF.

For the CDR3, the DNA is TGTGCCAGCAGCCAAGAAGTTTGGACGGGGGGGGACAATGAGCAGTACTTC. This gives the protein CASSQEVWTGGDNEQYF. V usage is TRBV4-2 and J usage is TRBJ2-1, with 8 bases that match TRBD2. The J call may be in error: the DNA end matches TRBJ2-7 better. Germline V lookup: CDR1 LGHNA, CDR2 YNFKEQ. This CDR3 has 17 residues.

This chain uses TRBV4-2 with TRBJ2-1; the match to TRBD2 covers 9 bases. The CDR3 length is 14 residues. Germline V gene lookup returns CDR1 LGHNA and CDR2 YNFKEQ. V gave up 3 bases and J gave up 7 bases; unmatched junction bases: 4. CDR3 sequence reads: CASSQRGGRNEQFF. The CDR3 DNA sequence: TGTGCCAGCAGCCAGCGGGGGGGCCGGAATGAGCAGTTCTTC.

V and J are TRBV29-1 and TRBJ2-2; TRBD2 aligns across 8 bases. CDR1 is SQVTM and CDR2 is ANQGSEA in the germline V gene. Trimming cost V 6 bases and J 0 bases; bases outside gene matches: 3. This CDR3 is 14 amino acids long. DNA of the CDR3: TGCAGCGTGAGCGGGGGCCCGAACACCGGGGAGCTGTTTTTT. It yields the protein CSVSGGPNTGELFF.

The chain is built from TRBV2 and TRBJ1-1; TRBD1 might be the D (6 bases). CDR3 length: 13 amino acids. The ends were cut back, 6 bases at V and 6 bases at J, with 14 bases in the middle. CDR1 and CDR2 from the germline V gene are SNHLY and FYNNEI. The CDR3 sequence is CASSADRTSEAFF. In nucleotides, the CDR3 is TGTGCCAGCAGCGCCGACAGGACATCTGAAGCTTTCTTT.

The chain combines TRBV10-3 with TRBJ1-1; 10 nucleotides line up with TRBD1. Germline-derived CDR1 and CDR2 are ENHRY and SYGVKD. Trimming cost V 3 bases and J 0 bases; bases outside gene matches: 7. The CDR3 sequence is 17 residues long. This CDR3 reads CAISDRQGAIMNTEAFF. The CDR3 DNA follows: TGTGCCATCAGTGATAGACAGGGGGCTATCATGAACACTGAAGCTTTCTTT.

V usage is TRBV4-2 and J usage is TRBJ1-6, with 8 bases that match TRBD1. Germline CDR1 reads LGHNA; CDR2 reads YNFKEQ. J lost 0 bases, V lost 2 bases, and 3 bases had no gene match. This CDR3 has 17 amino acids. CDR3 bases: TGTGCCAGCAGCCAACAGGGGGCCAGCTCCTATAATTCACCCCTCCACTTT. Protein product: CASSQQGASSYNSPLHF.

This clonotype was observed a few times. The gene calls are TRBV20-1 and TRBJ1-5; D call uncertain. The V gene lost 1 base and the J gene lost 13 bases, with 11 bases spanning the gap. CDR1 is DFQATT and CDR2 is SNEGSKA in the germline V gene (reference sequence). The CDR3 spans 11 residues. Here the CDR3 DNA reads TGCAGTGCTAGAGTGGGGAGGGCTCAGCATTTT. Protein sequence: CSARVGRAQHF.

This chain uses TRBV7-9 with TRBJ2-7; TRBD1 is a possible D gene (6 bases). V dropped 4 bases and J dropped 7 bases, with 14 bases sitting between them. This CDR3 has 13 amino acids. CDR1 and CDR2 (germline): SEHNR, FQNEAQ (reference sequence). The CDR3 protein is CASSSRRDNEQYF. Here the CDR3 DNA reads TGTGCCAGCAGCTCAAGACGGGACAATGAGCAGTACTTC.

The J gene is TRBJ1-2, the V gene TRBV14, with D hard to call. The V gene lost 0 bases and the J gene lost 10 bases, with 15 bases spanning the gap. The length of the CDR3 is 14 residues. Germline CDR1 and CDR2: SGHDN and FVKESK. The CDR3 loop reads CASSQDPVIGVYTF. CDR3 in DNA: TGTGCCAGCAGCCAAGATCCGGTTATCGGCGTCTACACCTTC.

The CDR3: CASSNTRLVHNNEQYF. CDR3 in DNA: TGTGCCAGCAGTAATACCCGACTAGTTCATAACAATGAGCAGTACTTC. The chain is built from TRBV6-6 and TRBJ2-5, with a weak D call TRBD2 (6 bases). Germline-derived CDR1 and CDR2 are MNHNY and SVGAGI (reference sequence). V lost 5 bases and J lost 11, with 27 bases in between. CDR3 length: 16 amino acids.

J is TRBJ2-3 and V is TRBV29-1; D is possibly TRBD1 or TRBD2 (6 bases each). Germline-derived CDR1 and CDR2 are SQVTM and ANQGSEA. The CDR3 is 13 residues long. Trimming left V 2 bases short and J 4 bases short, with 10 bases between. CDR3 in DNA: TGCAGCGTTGAAAAGAGGGGGGCAGATACGCAGTATTTT. Protein: CSVEKRGADTQYF.

The chain carries TRBV4-2 and TRBJ2-1; a weak D match, TRBD1 (5 bases). Looked up from germline, CDR1 is LGHNA and CDR2 is YNFKEQ. The CDR3 is made up of 15 amino acids. Trimming took off 2 bases at V and 4 bases at J, with 12 bases between the two ends. The chain's CDR3 is CASSQFFRDYNEQFF. CDR3 in DNA: TGTGCCAGCAGCCAATTCTTCAGGGATTACAATGAGCAGTTCTTC.

This clonotype was seen a handful of times. The chain combines TRBV12-3 or TRBV12-4 with TRBJ2-5; TRBD1 might be the D (5 bases). CDR3 size: 17 residues. Trimming took 2 bases from V and 1 from J, leaving 17 bases between them. CDR3 DNA sequence: TGTGCCAGCAGTTTAAGCCCCCTCTCCAGGGTCCAAGAGACCCAGTACTTC. Protein sequence: CASSLSPLSRVQETQYF.

The rearrangement uses TRBV12-3 or TRBV12-4 and TRBJ1-1; no reliable D call. This CDR3 has 14 amino acids. The V end was cut by 6 bases, the J end by 1 base, with 12 bases between. Here the CDR3 reads CASRPRAENTEAFF. The CDR3 DNA reads TGTGCCAGCAGACCCAGAGCAGAGAACACTGAAGCTTTCTTT.

In this sample, this clonotype turned up a few times. The rearrangement joins TRBV20-1 to TRBJ2-1; 8 bases line up with TRBD2. Germline CDR1 and CDR2: DFQATT and SNEGSKA (reference sequence). With 0 bases clipped from V and 3 bases from J, the junction kept 4 bases outside the gene matches. The CDR3 totals 15 residues. The CDR3: CSARDSGGHYNEQFF. CDR3 nucleotide sequence: TGCAGTGCTAGAGATTCGGGGGGGCACTACAATGAGCAGTTCTTC.

The chain has TRBV6-1 and TRBJ1-2, with a weak D call TRBD1 (5 bases). Between the trimmed V and J ends, which lost 3 bases and 3 bases, there was a span of 11 bases. Germline lookup yields CDR1 MNHNS and CDR2 SASEGT. CDR3 length equals 14 residues. The CDR3 here is CASSDPQQDYGYTF. CDR3 nucleotide sequence: TGTGCCAGCAGTGATCCCCAACAGGACTATGGCTACACCTTC.

This rearrangement joins TRBV29-1 to TRBJ2-7; 7 nucleotides align to TRBD1. This CDR3 comprises 14 residues. The V gene's germline CDR1 is SQVTM and CDR2 ANQGSEA. V dropped 3 bases and J dropped 2; count of bases not matched to a gene: 7. CDR3 nucleotides: TGCAGCGTTGACTCTGACAGGGTCCCCTACGAGCAGTACTTC. Translated, it gives CSVDSDRVPYEQYF.

There are a few counts of this clonotype. The chain joins TRBV5-1 to TRBJ2-1, with 8 bases identical to TRBD1. Trimming removed 2 bases from V and 2 bases from J; junction bases left unmatched: 12. The CDR3 is made up of 18 amino acids. In germline, CDR1 is SGHRS, CDR2 YFSETQ. The CDR3: CASSLGDRLVLTYNEQFF. The CDR3 region has the DNA TGCGCCAGCAGCTTAGGGGACAGGCTCGTCCTTACCTACAATGAGCAGTTCTTC.

In nucleotides, the CDR3 is TGTGCCAGCAGCCAGGCATTTTTTAGCGGGAGGGCCAAAAACATTCAGTACTTC. This encodes CASSQAFFSGRAKNIQYF. The rearrangement uses TRBV3-1 and TRBJ2-4; 10 bases agree with TRBD2. Germline V lookup: CDR1 LGHDT, CDR2 YNNKEL (reference sequence). The V and J ends lost 3 bases and 1 base, in that order; junction bases with no gene match: 9. This CDR3 is built from 18 residues.

This clonotype was seen repeatedly, ten times or more. The V gene is TRBV4-2, the J gene TRBJ1-1; unclear D gene. This CDR3 spans 14 amino acids. V was cut by 4 bases and J by 0 bases, with 9 bases left in between. Germline CDR1 is LGHNA and CDR2 is YNFKEQ. CDR3: CASSLERVNTEAFF. The CDR3 DNA is TGTGCCAGCAGCCTGGAGAGGGTGAACACTGAAGCTTTCTTT.

The V and J genes are TRBV4-1 and TRBJ2-2; TRBD1 is a possible D gene (6 bases). Trimming removed 4 bases from V and 6 bases from J, with 15 bases in between. CDR1 is MGHRA, CDR2 YSYEKL, per germline. CDR3 size: 15 residues. CDR3 amino acids: CASSRERQVSGELFF. CDR3 nucleotides: TGCGCCAGCAGCCGAGAAAGACAGGTATCCGGGGAGCTGTTTTTT.

The V call is TRBV10-3, the J call TRBJ2-7; 7 bases agree with TRBD1. J gave up 0 bases and V 0 bases, and 11 bases lay outside the gene matches. The V gene's germline CDR1 is ENHRY and CDR2 SYGVKD. CDR3 length equals 18 residues. CDR3: CAISESPWTGRGSYEQYF. The CDR3 DNA reads TGTGCCATCAGTGAGTCTCCCTGGACAGGTCGGGGCTCCTACGAGCAGTACTTC.

The rearrangement uses TRBV3-1 and TRBJ2-1; D uncertain. The J call may be incorrect, as the DNA end agrees better with TRBJ2-7. There are 16 residues in the CDR3. Germline CDR1 is LGHDT and CDR2 is YNNKEL (reference sequence). The CDR3 loop reads CASSQASWAPYNEQYF. The CDR3, as DNA: TGTGCCAGCAGCCAAGCGAGCTGGGCCCCCTACAATGAGCAGTACTTC.

This clonotype was seen only a few times. V usage is TRBV11-2 and J usage is TRBJ2-1, with 11 bases lining up with TRBD2. J lost 0 bases, V lost 5 bases, and 9 bases had no gene match. The CDR3 totals 18 residues. The V gene's germline CDR1 is SGHAT and CDR2 FQNNGV. In DNA form, the CDR3 reads TGTGCCAGCAGCAATCTAGCGGGAGGCCCCCTCTCCTACAATGAGCAGTTCTTC. Its protein is CASSNLAGGPLSYNEQFF.